These 6 T cell receptor beta chains originate from one sample sequenced in a study of response to subunit inactivated influenza vaccine. TCRdb used MiXCR to reprocess the RT-PCR reads, holding one entry per CDR3 protein. The table shows over 400,000 distinct CDR3 sequences, with roughly 13% occurring only once. The sequencing used PBMCs from blood, collected 40 to 50 days after vaccination. Receptors were obtained from a man aged 50 or older who received an inactivated influenza vaccine.

This clonotype was counted ten times or more. This chain links TRBV13 with TRBJ2-2; 7 nucleotides line up with TRBD2. Per the germline V gene, CDR1 is PRHDT and CDR2 is FYEKMQ (reference sequence). This CDR3 is 17 amino acids long. The trim removed 2 bases at V and 5 bases at J, leaving 11 bases unmatched. CDR3 DNA: TGTGCCAGCAGCTTATGGTCGGGTCGGGAGGTAACCGGGGAGCTGTTTTTT. It codes for CASSLWSGREVTGELFF.

Ten or more counts support this clonotype. The rearrangement uses TRBV4-3 and TRBJ1-6; the D gene is possibly TRBD1 (6 bases). Trimming cost V 0 bases and J 6 bases, with 15 bases left between them. The CDR3 has 17 amino acids. CDR1 is LGHNA and CDR2 is YSLEER in the germline V gene. The CDR3 region is CASSQDPHVQGNSPLHF. The CDR3 DNA reads TGCGCCAGCAGCCAAGATCCACATGTACAGGGTAATTCACCCCTCCACTTT.

The chain has TRBV3-1 and TRBJ2-3; D is undetermined. The V and J ends lost 0 bases and 7 bases respectively, with 14 bases between them. This CDR3 region has 15 residues. Germline lookup yields CDR1 LGHDT and CDR2 YNNKEL (reference sequence). CDR3 DNA: TGTGCCAGCAGCCAAGATGCTCGGTCTGAGAATACGCAGTATTTT. Translating gives CASSQDARSENTQYF.

This clonotype occurred a few times. The rearrangement uses TRBV2 and TRBJ2-5, with 13 bases aligning to TRBD2. The ends lost 10 bases at V and 5 bases at J; junction bases unmatched: 16. This CDR3 comprises 17 residues. Germline V gene lookup returns CDR1 SNHLY and CDR2 FYNNEI. The CDR3 DNA reads as TGTGCCACCAGACGACTAGCGGGGGGAGGGGTCGGCGAGACCCAGTACTTC. Its protein product is CATRRLAGGGVGETQYF.

Only a few counts were recorded for this clonotype. This sequence joins TRBV5-5 and TRBJ2-2; D not resolved. Trimming left V 0 bases short and J 4 bases short, with 10 bases between. The V gene's germline CDR1 is SGHKS and CDR2 YYEKEE (reference sequence). CDR3 length equals 15 residues. CDR3 sequence reads: CASSLDSRGTGELFF. CDR3 nucleotide sequence: TGTGCCAGCAGCTTGGATAGTAGAGGCACCGGGGAGCTGTTTTTT.

This clonotype came up many times. V is TRBV7-9 and J is TRBJ2-3; D is ambiguous. Trimming took 5 bases from V and 0 from J, leaving 6 bases between them. This CDR3 comprises 13 residues. CDR1 and CDR2 from the germline V gene are SEHNR and FQNEAQ (reference sequence). CDR3 amino acids: CASSKVSTDTQYF. For the CDR3, the DNA is TGTGCCAGCAGCAAAGTTAGCACAGATACGCAGTATTTT. Together with reference TRBV7-9 and TRBJ2-3, the CDR3 gives the full variable domain: DTGVSQNPRHKITKRGQNVTFRCDPISEHNRLYWYRQTLGQGPEFLTYFQNEAQLEKSRLLSDRFSAERPKGSFSTLEIQRTEQGDSAMYLCASSKVSTDTQYFGPGTRLTVL.